These 27 T cell receptor beta chains share one sample of origin, sequenced in a study of blood T cell repertoires in COVID-19. TCRdb's copy holds only in-frame clones and misses some; the assay was immunoSEQ multiplex PCR. The data contain 360,000 or so clones, almost 90% of them singletons. The specimen was PBMCs or T cells enriched from blood (not recorded which). Every receptor here comes from a woman between 25 and 40 years old who had been exposed to COVID-19.

This rearrangement joins TRBV5-4 to TRBJ2-5; 13 positions match TRBD2. The CDR3 is 18 residues long. Trimming removed 1 base from V and 2 bases from J; junction bases left unmatched: 8. Per the germline V gene, CDR1 is SGHNT and CDR2 is YYREEE (reference sequence). The CDR3: CASSLYGLAGVGQETQYF. CDR3 DNA: TGTGCCAGCAGCTTGTACGGACTAGCGGGAGTCGGGCAAGAGACCCAGTACTTC.

The chain carries TRBV5-4 and TRBJ2-5, with D maybe TRBD1 (6 bases). The CDR3 spans 12 residues. The germline CDR1 and CDR2 sequences are SGHNT and YYREEE (reference sequence). The V gene lost 7 bases and the J gene lost 5 bases, with 12 bases spanning the gap. The CDR3 here is CASAPQGETQYF. In DNA form, the CDR3 reads TGTGCCAGCGCCCCTCAGGGGGAGACCCAGTACTTC.

This clone was seen only a few times. The J gene is TRBJ2-2, the V gene TRBV24-1; perhaps TRBD1 as D (5 bases). Trimming shortened V by 3 bases and J by 5 bases, and 12 bases separated the two germline ends. In germline, CDR1 is KGHDR, CDR2 SFDVKD. The CDR3 contains 15 residues. CDR3 region: CATSDGALKTGELFF. The DNA for the CDR3 is TGTGCCACCAGTGATGGGGCTCTCAAGACCGGGGAGCTGTTTTTT.

The chain recombines TRBV5-1 with TRBJ1-1; D perhaps matches TRBD1 (6 bases). V lost 3 bases to trimming and J lost 5 bases, with 11 bases between them. This CDR3 is 13 amino acids long. Germline CDR1 SGHRS, CDR2 YFSETQ. The CDR3: CASSSHGQTEAFF. The DNA for the CDR3 is TGCGCCAGCAGCTCTCACGGACAGACTGAAGCTTTCTTT.

Comments on this clone: The same CDR3 also results from other DNA sequences found in this sample. The V gene is TRBV27, the J gene TRBJ2-7; D gene ambiguous. There are 13 residues in the CDR3. Trimming shortened V by 3 bases and J by 2 bases, and 8 bases separated the two germline ends. Germline CDR1 and CDR2: MNHEY and SMNVEV (reference sequence). CDR3 sequence reads: CASSLGRAYEQYF. The CDR3 DNA sequence: TGTGCCAGCAGTTTGGGCAGAGCCTACGAGCAGTACTTC.

To note about this clone: The same CDR3 also results from other DNA sequences found in this sample. V is TRBV6-1 and J is TRBJ1-5; D gene unclear. Trimming stripped 2 bases from V and 3 bases from J, with 8 bases between. The CDR3 is 14 amino acids. In germline, CDR1 is MNHNS, CDR2 SASEGT. CDR3 sequence: CASSERGHNQPQHF. In DNA, the CDR3 is TGTGCCAGCAGTGAACGGGGTCACAATCAGCCCCAGCATTTT.

In regard to this clone: Other nucleotide sequences in the sample specify the same CDR3. This rearrangement joins TRBV28 to TRBJ2-7, with 14 bases fitting TRBD2. V was pared by 2 bases and J by 5 bases, with 5 bases of the junction left unmatched. This CDR3 has 16 residues. Germline V gene data show CDR1 as MDHEN and CDR2 as SYDVKM. CDR3 DNA sequence: TGTGCCAGCAGTTTAAGACTAGCGGGAGGGCCGGACGAGCAGTACTTC. This translates into CASSLRLAGGPDEQYF. Full variable domain (missing parts from reference TRBV28 and TRBJ2-7): DVKVTQSSRYLVKRTGEKVFLECVQDMDHENMFWYRQDPGLGLRLIYFSYDVKMKEKGDIPEGYSVSREKKERFSLILESASTNQTSMYLCASSLRLAGGPDEQYFGPGTRLTVT.

The V call is TRBV14, the J call TRBJ2-1; unclear D gene. V was trimmed by 0 bases and J by 2 bases, leaving 8 bases between them. This CDR3 spans 15 amino acids. Germline values: CDR1 SGHDN, CDR2 FVKESK. This CDR3 is CASSQDLRTYNEQFF. As DNA, the CDR3 is TGTGCCAGCAGCCAAGATTTGCGGACCTACAATGAGCAGTTCTTC.

This chain uses TRBV19 with TRBJ2-1; 7 bases match TRBD1. The CDR3 runs 13 residues. The germline V gene has CDR1 LNHDA and CDR2 SQIVND (reference sequence). The V gene end was trimmed by 4 bases and the J gene end by 13 bases; junction bases not matched to a gene: 10. CDR3 amino acids: CASSTGGGGHQFF. The CDR3 nucleotides read TGTGCCAGTAGTACAGGGGGTGGAGGACACCAGTTCTTC.

This chain links TRBV5-1 with TRBJ2-7; 7 nucleotides agree with TRBD1. The CDR3 length is 13 residues. The V gene end was trimmed by 3 bases and the J gene end by 2 bases; junction bases not matched to a gene: 2. Germline assignment: CDR1 SGHRS and CDR2 YFSETQ. The CDR3 spells CASSSQGAYEQYF. CDR3 bases: TGCGCCAGCAGCTCTCAGGGGGCCTACGAGCAGTACTTC.

This chain connects TRBV15 to TRBJ1-5, with unresolved D. V shed 0 bases and J shed 4 bases, with 10 bases lying between them. Per the germline V gene, CDR1 is LNHNV and CDR2 is YYDKDF (reference sequence). There are 15 residues in the CDR3. The CDR3 region has the DNA TGTGCCACCAGCAGAGATCAACGGGGAAATCAGCCCCAGCATTTT. It yields the protein CATSRDQRGNQPQHF.

The chain carries TRBV3-1 (or the pseudogene TRBV3-2) and TRBJ2-2, with D maybe TRBD1 (7 bases). Trimming left V 1 base short and J 4 bases short, with 10 bases between. Germline loops: CDR1 LGHDT, CDR2 YNNKEL (reference sequence). CDR3 length: 15 amino acids. CDR3 loop: CASSQGQGGTGELFF. The CDR3 DNA is TGTGCCAGCAGCCAAGGACAGGGAGGCACCGGGGAGCTGTTTTTT.

The rearrangement uses TRBV3-1 (or the pseudogene TRBV3-2) and TRBJ1-4; D may be TRBD1 (5 bases). CDR1 and CDR2 from the germline V gene are LGHDT and YNNKEL (reference sequence). Trimming stripped 4 bases from V and 7 bases from J, with 13 bases between. CDR3 length: 14 amino acids. The chain's CDR3 is CASSLQGAREKLFF. Written as DNA, the CDR3 is TGTGCCAGCAGCCTCCAAGGGGCGCGTGAAAAACTGTTTTTT.

This clone was seen once. The V call is TRBV18, the J call TRBJ1-5; weak D call: TRBD1 (6 bases). The CDR3 loop spans 15 amino acids. Trimming left V 5 bases short and J 5 bases short, with 16 bases between. Germline V gene lookup returns CDR1 KGHSH and CDR2 LQKENI. DNA for the CDR3: TGTGCCAGCTCAGAGGGGGGGAGAGGGGATCAGCCCCAGCATTTT. The encoded protein is CASSEGGRGDQPQHF.

Details on this clone: A read error may produce the germline difference seen at one junction end. CDR3 amino acids: CASRLEISTDTQYF. The CDR3 DNA is TGCGCCAGCCGCTTAGAGATCAGCACAGATACGCAGTATTTT. This chain uses TRBV5-1 with TRBJ2-3; D ambiguous. This CDR3 spans 14 amino acids. Looked up from germline, CDR1 is SGHRS and CDR2 is YFSETQ.

This clone was observed a handful of times. The chain carries TRBV28 and TRBJ1-6; 7 bases are a match to TRBD1. Losses at the gene ends were 6 bases for V and 10 bases for J; bases not matched to a gene: 9. The length of the CDR3 is 14 residues. Germline CDR1 is MDHEN and CDR2 is SYDVKM. The CDR3 DNA reads TGTGCCAGCAGCGCAACAGGGGTTCGCTCACCCCTCCACTTT. Amino acids: CASSATGVRSPLHF.

CDR3 in amino acids: CATSERQGPYNEQFF. In nucleotides, the CDR3 is TGTGCCACCAGTGAAAGACAGGGCCCCTACAATGAGCAGTTCTTC. V usage is TRBV24-1 and J usage is TRBJ2-1, with 7 bases fitting TRBD1. The junction had 4 bases not matched to a gene; V was cut back by 4 bases and J by 2 bases. CDR3 length equals 15 residues. Germline values: CDR1 KGHDR, CDR2 SFDVKD.

V usage is TRBV2 and J usage is TRBJ1-5; maybe TRBD1 (5 bases). The CDR3 contains 13 residues. Germline V gene data show CDR1 as SNHLY and CDR2 as FYNNEI. The germline V and J ends were trimmed by 7 bases and 1 base, with 8 bases remaining between them. The CDR3 here is CASKKGSNQPQHF. In DNA form, the CDR3 reads TGTGCCAGCAAAAAGGGGAGCAATCAGCCCCAGCATTTT.

The gene calls are TRBV18 and TRBJ1-2; TRBD1 aligns across 8 bases. J lost 2 bases, V lost 2 bases, and 7 bases had no gene match. Germline CDR1 is KGHSH and CDR2 is LQKENI. The CDR3 totals 16 residues. CDR3 protein: CASSPSTGANNYGYTF. For the CDR3, the DNA is TGTGCCAGCTCACCATCGACAGGGGCTAACAACTATGGCTACACCTTC.

This chain uses TRBV9 with TRBJ1-1, with D possibly being TRBD1 (6 bases). The CDR3 runs 14 residues. The germline V gene encodes CDR1 SGDLS and CDR2 YYNGEE. Trimming took 0 bases from V and 8 from J, leaving 14 bases between them. For the CDR3, the DNA is TGTGCCAGCAGCGTAGTGTCAGGGGATGGGGAAGCTTTCTTT. It is translated as CASSVVSGDGEAFF.

V usage is TRBV11-3 and J usage is TRBJ2-7; possibly TRBD2 for D (5 bases). The CDR3 is 14 residues long. V lost 4 bases and J lost 2, with 12 bases in between. Germline V gives CDR1 SGHNT, CDR2 YENEEA. CDR3 DNA sequence: TGTGCCAGCAGCTCACCCGGGATCCCCTACGAGCAGTACTTC. As protein: CASSSPGIPYEQYF.

V usage is TRBV28 and J usage is TRBJ1-2; D not resolved. Germline CDR1 reads MDHEN; CDR2 reads SYDVKM. Between the trimmed V and J ends, which lost 5 bases and 3 bases, there was a span of 16 bases. CDR3 length: 15 residues. In DNA form, the CDR3 reads TGTGCCAGCAGTGAATCCCAGGATTTCGACTATGGCTACACCTTC. Translated, it gives CASSESQDFDYGYTF.

The V call is TRBV5-1, the J call TRBJ1-1; D may be TRBD1 (5 bases). The CDR3 is 13 residues long. Germline V gene data show CDR1 as SGHRS and CDR2 as YFSETQ. With 0 bases removed from V and 5 bases from J, the gap between germline ends came to 8 bases. For the CDR3, the DNA is TGCGCCAGCAGCTTGGCCGCAGGGACTGAAGCTTTCTTT. Translated, it gives CASSLAAGTEAFF.

The chain couples TRBV6-1 to TRBJ2-1; tentative D call: TRBD2 (7 bases). Germline-derived CDR1 and CDR2 are MNHNS and SASEGT. The CDR3 is 17 residues long. The germline V and J ends were trimmed by 2 bases and 5 bases, with 19 bases remaining between them. The CDR3 sequence: CASSEPSGGRRDNEQFF. In DNA form, the CDR3 reads TGTGCCAGCAGTGAACCGTCCGGGGGGCGCAGGGACAATGAGCAGTTCTTC.

The chain joins TRBV7-9 to TRBJ1-2; D is possibly TRBD1 (5 bases). The V gene's germline CDR1 is SEHNR and CDR2 FQNEAQ (reference sequence). The CDR3 length is 18 residues. Trimming cost V 5 bases and J 5 bases, with 27 bases left between them. The CDR3 DNA reads TGTGCCAGCAGCGGGGAAGGAGACAGTCAGTGGCTCTGGTATGGCTACACCTTC. Residues: CASSGEGDSQWLWYGYTF.

The gene calls are TRBV28 and TRBJ2-7; D might be TRBD1 (5 bases). The germline gives CDR1 MDHEN, CDR2 SYDVKM. V was trimmed by 1 base and J by 3 bases, leaving 16 bases between them. The CDR3 is 16 residues long. CDR3 residues: CASSLLGRDVFYEQYF. CDR3 nucleotides: TGTGCCAGCAGTTTATTGGGCAGGGATGTGTTCTACGAGCAGTACTTC. Full variable domain (rest looked up from reference TRBV28 and TRBJ2-7): DVKVTQSSRYLVKRTGEKVFLECVQDMDHENMFWYRQDPGLGLRLIYFSYDVKMKEKGDIPEGYSVSREKKERFSLILESASTNQTSMYLCASSLLGRDVFYEQYFGPGTRLTVT.

The chain recombines TRBV11-2 with TRBJ1-6; the D gene is possibly TRBD1 (5 bases). CDR3 length: 18 amino acids. CDR1 and CDR2 from the germline V gene are SGHAT and FQNNGV. Trimming took off 5 bases at V and 0 bases at J, with 17 bases between the two ends. CDR3 nucleotide sequence: TGTGCCAGCAGCGCGGCCGGGACTTCGAGCTCCTATAATTCACCCCTCCACTTT. Encoded protein: CASSAAGTSSSYNSPLHF.